These 10 T cell receptor beta chains were all obtained from the same sample, sequenced in a study of blood T cell repertoires in COVID-19. Repertoires were generated with immunoSEQ multiplex PCR, while TCRdb's copy carries only in-frame clones and drops some. The sample carries approximately 270,000 clones, 80% to 90% recorded once. The sequencing input was peripheral blood. These receptors were obtained from a man aged 80 or over with acute or convalescent COVID-19.

CDR3 sequence (DNA): TGTGCCAGCAGTTTGGCTAGCGACTACGAGCAGTACTTC. This sequence encodes CASSLASDYEQYF. The gene calls are TRBV6-5 and TRBJ2-7, with D perhaps TRBD2 (6 bases). The V gene lost 4 bases and the J gene lost 3 bases, with 10 bases spanning the gap. From germline, CDR1 is MNHEY and CDR2 SVGAGI. The CDR3 is made up of 13 amino acids.

The rearrangement joins TRBV7-2 to TRBJ2-5, with D possibly TRBD1 on 5 matching bases. Trimming pared 2 bases from V and 2 bases from J, leaving 6 bases between. CDR1 and CDR2 (germline): SGHTA, FQGNSA. This CDR3 has 13 residues. The CDR3 loop reads CASSLNRQETQYF. CDR3 DNA sequence: TGTGCCAGCAGCTTAAACAGGCAAGAGACCCAGTACTTC.

V usage is TRBV6-2 or TRBV6-3 and J usage is TRBJ2-7; 7 positions match TRBD1. Germline values: CDR1 MNHEY, CDR2 SVGEGT. With 6 bases clipped from V and 4 bases from J, the junction kept 9 bases outside the gene matches. The CDR3 has 14 residues. CDR3 nucleotide sequence: TGTGCCAGCAGCCTGGACAGGACCTCTTACGAGCAGTACTTC. This sequence encodes CASSLDRTSYEQYF.

CDR3 in amino acids: CASSYGQGLISSYNEQFF. The CDR3 bases are TGTGCCAGCAGCTACGGACAGGGACTTATAAGCTCCTACAATGAGCAGTTCTTC. The chain uses TRBV7-2 and TRBJ2-1; the match to TRBD1 covers 8 bases. J lost 0 bases, V lost 4 bases, and 11 bases had no gene match. The CDR3 runs to 18 residues. CDR1 is SGHTA and CDR2 is FQGNSA in the germline V gene.

The chain couples TRBV19 to TRBJ2-5, with D tentatively TRBD2 (6 bases). Germline V gene lookup returns CDR1 LNHDA and CDR2 SQIVND (reference sequence). Between the trimmed V and J ends, which lost 6 bases and 5 bases, there was a span of 19 bases. The CDR3 has 15 residues. Here the CDR3 DNA reads TGTGCCAGTAGCTCGGGGCAGGGAGGTGTTGAGACCCAGTACTTC. Amino acid sequence: CASSSGQGGVETQYF.

Only one count was recorded for this clone. The chain has TRBV9 and TRBJ2-3, with TRBD2 matching over 11 bases. V lost 3 bases, J lost 5 bases, and 5 bases stayed unmatched. This CDR3 region has 15 residues. Per germline, CDR1 SGDLS and CDR2 YYNGEE. CDR3 sequence reads: CASSAGTSGEDTQYF. CDR3 in DNA: TGTGCCAGCAGCGCAGGGACTAGCGGTGAAGATACGCAGTATTTT.

This clone was detected once. The rearrangement links TRBV9 to TRBJ1-2, with D perhaps TRBD1 (5 bases). The V and J ends lost 0 bases and 0 bases respectively, with 9 bases between them. From germline, CDR1 is SGDLS and CDR2 YYNGEE. The CDR3 loop spans 15 amino acids. The CDR3 spells CASSVDGGANYGYTF. The CDR3 region has the DNA TGTGCCAGCAGCGTAGATGGGGGGGCTAACTATGGCTACACCTTC.

This rearrangement joins TRBV7-3 to TRBJ2-1, with 8 positions matching TRBD1. CDR1 and CDR2 from the germline V gene are SGHTA and FQGTGA. V shed 0 bases, J shed 9 bases, and the junction held 1 base outside the gene matches. The CDR3 is made up of 13 amino acids. The CDR3 sequence: CASSLTGQAEQFF. For the CDR3, the DNA is TGTGCCAGCAGCTTAACGGGACAGGCTGAGCAGTTCTTC.

The chain has TRBV5-8 and TRBJ2-7, with TRBD1 identical over 7 bases. Unmatched junction bases numbered 6, after V lost 4 bases and J lost 2 bases. This CDR3 has 14 residues. Per germline, CDR1 SGHTS and CDR2 YDEGEE. For the CDR3, the DNA is TGTGCCAGCAGCGCCGGACAGGTTACCTACGAGCAGTACTTC. It encodes CASSAGQVTYEQYF.

This clone appeared once. The rearrangement links TRBV7-2 to TRBJ2-7; TRBD1 is a possible D gene (6 bases). Germline V gives CDR1 SGHTA, CDR2 FQGNSA. This CDR3 is 12 amino acids long. Trimming left V 9 bases short and J 4 bases short, with 13 bases between. In DNA, the CDR3 is TGTGCCAGGGGGGCTGGGGGTTACGAGCAGTACTTC. As protein: CARGAGGYEQYF.